Sequencing of this T cell receptor (beta chain) was carried out in a study of blood T cell repertoires in COVID-19. Study context: Sites across the United States, Italy and Spain contributed samples from acute and convalescent COVID-19.

After removal of 3 bases from V and 3 bases from J, the junction contained 7 bases not matched to a gene. Germline V CDR1 and CDR2: SNHLY, FYNNEI. CDR3 length: 16 amino acids. Original processing notes: Reference gene primer amplification yielded estimated nucleated cell counts. Profiling relied on immunoSEQ multiplex PCR, and the TCRdb table lists in-frame clones only, not all of them. V and J calls and clone size are those listed in that table; D and trimming were worked out from the DNA. Of about 210,000 clones listed, about 81% are singletons. Cohorts were based on clinical histories the participants reported. Cohort 3 donors counted as recovered after two negative PCRs, clearance, or resolved symptoms.

The chain recombines TRBV2 with TRBJ2-3; 9 nucleotides agree with TRBD2. Sequences were obtained from PBMCs or T cells enriched from blood (not recorded which). This TCR came from a man aged 40-55 years who had recovered from COVID-19. CDR3 loop: CASSEGRGGATDTQYF. The CDR3 nucleotides read TGTGCCAGCAGTGAGGGTCGCGGGGGGGCTACAGATACGCAGTATTTT. Supplemented by reference TRBV2 and TRBJ2-3, the full variable domain reads EPEVTQTPSHQVTQMGQEVILRCVPISNHLYFYWYRQILGQKVEFLVSFYNNEISEKSEIFDDQFSVERPDGSNFTLKIRSTKLEDSAMYFCASSEGRGGATDTQYFGPGTRLTVL.